This note documents a single TCR beta chain sequence. The sample originates from a study of T cell clones after liver transplantation. Study in general: A pre-transplant mixed lymphocyte reaction with TCRbeta sequencing defined graft-donor-reactive clones followed in post-transplant blood.

This table comes from immunoSEQ multiplex PCR, and its TCRdb copy is limited to in-frame clones, with some not included. The table records about 76,000 clones, over 65% of them present only once. Sorting of unstimulated PBMCs yielded separate CD3+CD4+ and CD3+CD8+ fractions. V lost 7 bases, J lost 0 bases, and 16 bases lay in between. The CDR3 consists of 16 residues. Germline V gene sequence: CDR1 SNHLY, CDR2 FYNNEI. The clonotype comes from a human patient who received a liver transplant. The T cells may come from the graft donor. The starting material was CD4+ T cells from blood, obtained at the 22-month timepoint. This chain uses TRBV2 with TRBJ2-1, with D perhaps TRBD1 (5 bases). The CDR3 DNA is TGTGCCAGCAAGAACAGGCTTAGGGGCTCCTACAATGAGCAGTTCTTC. Translated, it gives CASKNRLRGSYNEQFF. The full variable domain, with the rest looked up from reference TRBV2 and TRBJ2-1, is EPEVTQTPSHQVTQMGQEVILRCVPISNHLYFYWYRQILGQKVEFLVSFYNNEISEKSEIFDDQFSVERPDGSNFTLKIRSTKLEDSAMYFCASKNRLRGSYNEQFFGPGTRLTVL.